This TCR beta chain was identified during a study of blood T cells in healthy people across ages. The table lists this clonotype with a count of one. Given a much more abundant clone one base away, this may be a read error. A J-beta primer mix and a sample-barcoded 5' primer were used in a second PCR of roughly 7 to 12 cycles. TCRdb re-called the 5' RACE reads through MiXCR, storing one row per CDR3 protein. The table includes roughly 640,000 distinct CDR3 sequences, about 28% detected once. The receptor was derived from a woman at least 80 years old in good health. The sample consisted of blood.

DNA of the CDR3: TGCGCCAGCAGCCAAGAAGCGGGGGCAAACTACGAGCAGTACTTC. This translates into CASSQEAGANYEQYF. This chain joins TRBV4-3 and TRBJ2-7, with 8 positions matching TRBD2. The CDR3 has 15 amino acids. The J segment lost 3 bases and the V segment lost 0 bases, leaving 4 bases of the junction unmatched. CDR1 is LGHNA, CDR2 YSLEER, per germline.